Listed here are 2 T cell receptor beta chains from one sample, sequenced in a study of CD4 T cells in relation to SARS-CoV-2 and coronaviruses. Assay: immunoSEQ multiplex PCR; the TCRdb copy retains only in-frame clones and omits some. This sample carries tens of thousands of clones, 85% to 90% of them seen once, and the ten largest clones take 9% to 9.5%. Input material: memory CD4+ T cells from PBMCs. The receptors stem from an adult with COVID-19.

The chain joins TRBV3-1 (or the pseudogene TRBV3-2) to TRBJ1-6; D is perhaps TRBD1 (6 bases). The V end was cut by 4 bases, the J end by 7 bases, with 8 bases between. The germline CDR1 and CDR2 sequences are LGHDT and YNNKEL (reference sequence). This CDR3 comprises 13 residues. The chain's CDR3 is CASSLDRNSPLHF. The CDR3 bases are TGTGCCAGCAGCCTGGACAGAAATTCACCCCTCCACTTT.

The V gene is TRBV3-1 (or the pseudogene TRBV3-2), the J gene TRBJ1-2; a possible D gene is TRBD1 (6 bases). Trimming cost V 6 bases and J 1 base, with 12 bases left between them. Germline V gives CDR1 LGHDT, CDR2 YNNKEL (reference sequence). The length of the CDR3 is 14 residues. The CDR3 loop is CASSEEGHNYGYTF. CDR3 sequence (DNA): TGTGCCAGCAGTGAGGAGGGACATAACTATGGCTACACCTTC.